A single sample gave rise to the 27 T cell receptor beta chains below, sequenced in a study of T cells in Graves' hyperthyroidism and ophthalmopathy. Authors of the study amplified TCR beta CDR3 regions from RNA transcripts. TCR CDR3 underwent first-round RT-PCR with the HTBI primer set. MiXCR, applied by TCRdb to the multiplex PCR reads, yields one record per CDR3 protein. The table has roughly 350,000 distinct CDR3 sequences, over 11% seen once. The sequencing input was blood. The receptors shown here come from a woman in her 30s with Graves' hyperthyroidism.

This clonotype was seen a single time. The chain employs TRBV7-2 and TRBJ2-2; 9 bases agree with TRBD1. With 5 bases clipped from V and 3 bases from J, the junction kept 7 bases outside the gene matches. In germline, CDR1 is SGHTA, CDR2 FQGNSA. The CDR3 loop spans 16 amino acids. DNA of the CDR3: TGTGCCAGCAGCCAACCGGGACAGGGTTACACCGGGGAGCTGTTTTTT. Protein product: CASSQPGQGYTGELFF.

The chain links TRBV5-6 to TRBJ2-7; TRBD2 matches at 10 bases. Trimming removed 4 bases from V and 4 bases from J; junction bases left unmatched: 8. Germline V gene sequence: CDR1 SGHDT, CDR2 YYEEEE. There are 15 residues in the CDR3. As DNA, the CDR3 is TGTGCCAGCAGCGGGGGGGCTAGCGGGAGTTACGAGCAGTACTTC. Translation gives CASSGGASGSYEQYF.

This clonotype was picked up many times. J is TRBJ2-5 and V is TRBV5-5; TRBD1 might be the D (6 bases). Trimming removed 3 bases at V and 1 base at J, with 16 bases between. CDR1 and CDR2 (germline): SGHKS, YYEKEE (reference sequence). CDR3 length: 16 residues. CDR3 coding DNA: TGTGCCAGCAGCTACAGACCCCCGGACAGCCAAGAGACCCAGTACTTC. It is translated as CASSYRPPDSQETQYF.

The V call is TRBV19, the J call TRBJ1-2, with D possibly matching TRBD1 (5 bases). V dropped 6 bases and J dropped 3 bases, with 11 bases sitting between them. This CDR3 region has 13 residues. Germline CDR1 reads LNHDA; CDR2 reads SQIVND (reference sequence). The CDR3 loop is CASRGQSHYGYTF. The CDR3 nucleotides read TGTGCCAGTAGGGGGCAGTCTCACTATGGCTACACCTTC.

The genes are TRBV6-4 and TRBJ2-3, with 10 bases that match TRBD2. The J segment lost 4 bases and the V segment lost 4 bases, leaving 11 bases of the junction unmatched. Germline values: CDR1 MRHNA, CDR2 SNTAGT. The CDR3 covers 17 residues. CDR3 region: CASSATVAGGVPDTQYF. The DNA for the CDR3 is TGTGCCAGCAGTGCCACCGTAGCGGGAGGAGTCCCAGATACGCAGTATTTT.

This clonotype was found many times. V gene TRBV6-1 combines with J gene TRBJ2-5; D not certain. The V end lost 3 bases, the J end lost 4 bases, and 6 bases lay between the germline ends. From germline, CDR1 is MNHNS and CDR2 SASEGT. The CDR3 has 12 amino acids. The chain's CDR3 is CASSEGRETQYF. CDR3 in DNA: TGTGCCAGCAGTGAGGGTCGAGAGACCCAGTACTTC.

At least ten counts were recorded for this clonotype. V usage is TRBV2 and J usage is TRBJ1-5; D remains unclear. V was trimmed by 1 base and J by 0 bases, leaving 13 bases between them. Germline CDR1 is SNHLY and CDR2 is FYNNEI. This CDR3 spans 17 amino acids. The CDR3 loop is CASSEVPLTISNQPQHF. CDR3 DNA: TGTGCCAGCAGTGAAGTACCCCTCACCATTAGCAATCAGCCCCAGCATTTT.

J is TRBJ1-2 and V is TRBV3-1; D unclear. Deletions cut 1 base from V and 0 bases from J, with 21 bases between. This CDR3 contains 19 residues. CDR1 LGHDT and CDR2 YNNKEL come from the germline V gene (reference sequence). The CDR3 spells CASSQGSSDNPITNYGYTF. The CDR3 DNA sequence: TGTGCCAGCAGCCAAGGAAGCAGTGACAACCCGATTACTAACTATGGCTACACCTTC.

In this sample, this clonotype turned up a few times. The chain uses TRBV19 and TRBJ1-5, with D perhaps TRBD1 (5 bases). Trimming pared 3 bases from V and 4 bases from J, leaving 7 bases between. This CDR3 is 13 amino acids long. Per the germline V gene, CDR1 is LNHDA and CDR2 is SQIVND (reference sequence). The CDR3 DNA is TGTGCCAGTAGTATCGGGGCGAATCAGCCCCAGCATTTT. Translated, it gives CASSIGANQPQHF. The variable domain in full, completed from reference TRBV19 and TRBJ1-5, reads DGGITQSPKYLFRKEGQNVTLSCEQNLNHDAMYWYRQDPGQGLRLIYYSQIVNDFQKGDIAEGYSVSREKKESFPLTVTSAQKNPTAFYLCASSIGANQPQHFGDGTRLSIL.

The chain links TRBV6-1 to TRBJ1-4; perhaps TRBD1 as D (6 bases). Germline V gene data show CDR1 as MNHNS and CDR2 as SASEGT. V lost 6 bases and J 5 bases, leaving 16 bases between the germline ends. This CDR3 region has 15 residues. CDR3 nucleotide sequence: TGTGCCAGCAGACCGACTGACAGGTTGAATGAAAAACTGTTTTTT. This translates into CASRPTDRLNEKLFF.

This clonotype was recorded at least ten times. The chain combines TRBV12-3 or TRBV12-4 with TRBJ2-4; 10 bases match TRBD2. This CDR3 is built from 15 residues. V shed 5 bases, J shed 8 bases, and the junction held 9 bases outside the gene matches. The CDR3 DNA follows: TGTGCCAGCAGTAGTAGCGGGAGGAACGGGGACATTCAGTACTTC. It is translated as CASSSSGRNGDIQYF.

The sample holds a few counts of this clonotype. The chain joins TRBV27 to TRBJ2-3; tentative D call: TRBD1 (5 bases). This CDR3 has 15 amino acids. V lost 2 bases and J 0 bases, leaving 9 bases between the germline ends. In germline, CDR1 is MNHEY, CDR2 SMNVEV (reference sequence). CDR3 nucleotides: TGTGCCAGCAGTTTAGACAGCCCTAGCACAGATACGCAGTATTTT. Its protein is CASSLDSPSTDTQYF.

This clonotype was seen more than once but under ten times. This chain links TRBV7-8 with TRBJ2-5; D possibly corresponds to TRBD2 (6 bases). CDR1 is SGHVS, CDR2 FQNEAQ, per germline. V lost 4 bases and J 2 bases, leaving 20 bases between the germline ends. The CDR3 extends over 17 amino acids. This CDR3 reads CASSSRFPMAGQETQYF. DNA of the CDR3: TGTGCCAGCAGCTCCCGTTTCCCCATGGCGGGGCAAGAGACCCAGTACTTC.

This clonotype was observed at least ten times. CDR3 bases: TGTGCCAGCCTCCGGGACAGGGGGCCCTACGAGCAGTACTTC. It specifies CASLRDRGPYEQYF. The genes are TRBV2 and TRBJ2-7; TRBD1 aligns across 12 bases. Germline V gene lookup returns CDR1 SNHLY and CDR2 FYNNEI. The CDR3 has 14 amino acids. V gave up 8 bases and J gave up 2 bases; unmatched junction bases: 4.

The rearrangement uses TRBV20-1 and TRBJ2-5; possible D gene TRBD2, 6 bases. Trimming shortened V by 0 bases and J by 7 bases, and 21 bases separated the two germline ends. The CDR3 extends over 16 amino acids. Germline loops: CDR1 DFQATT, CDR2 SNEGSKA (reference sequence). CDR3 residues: CSAREIQITRRGTQYF. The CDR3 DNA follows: TGCAGTGCTAGAGAAATTCAGATCACAAGGAGGGGGACCCAGTACTTC.

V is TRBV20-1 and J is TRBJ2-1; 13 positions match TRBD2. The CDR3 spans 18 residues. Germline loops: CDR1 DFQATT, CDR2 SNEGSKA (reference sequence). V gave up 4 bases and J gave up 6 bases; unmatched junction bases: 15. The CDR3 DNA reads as TGCAGTGCTACGAGGAGCTTGTACGGGACTAGCGGGGTCAATGAGCAGTTCTTC. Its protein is CSATRSLYGTSGVNEQFF.

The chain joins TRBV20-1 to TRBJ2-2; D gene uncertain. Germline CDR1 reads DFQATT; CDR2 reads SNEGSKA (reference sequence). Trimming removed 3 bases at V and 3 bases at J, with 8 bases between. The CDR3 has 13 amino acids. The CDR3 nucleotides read TGCAGTGCTAGTTGGAAACACACCGGGGAGCTGTTTTTT. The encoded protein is CSASWKHTGELFF.

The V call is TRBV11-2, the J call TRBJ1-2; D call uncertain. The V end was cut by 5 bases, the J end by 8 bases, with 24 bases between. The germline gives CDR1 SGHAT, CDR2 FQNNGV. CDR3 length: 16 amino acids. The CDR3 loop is CASSQDWASQKEGYTF. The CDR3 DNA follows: TGTGCCAGCAGCCAAGATTGGGCCAGTCAGAAAGAGGGCTACACCTTC.

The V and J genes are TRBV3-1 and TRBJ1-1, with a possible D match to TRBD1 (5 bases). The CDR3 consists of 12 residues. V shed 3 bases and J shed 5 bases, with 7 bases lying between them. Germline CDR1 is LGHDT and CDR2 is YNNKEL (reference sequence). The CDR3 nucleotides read TGTGCCAGCAGCCACGGGGGGACTGAAGCTTTCTTT. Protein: CASSHGGTEAFF. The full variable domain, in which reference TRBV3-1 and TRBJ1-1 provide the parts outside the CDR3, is DTAVSQTPKYLVTQMGNDKSIKCEQNLGHDTMYWYKQDSKKFLKIMFSYNNKELIINETVPNRFSPKSPDKAHLNLHINSLELGDSAVYFCASSHGGTEAFFGQGTRLTVV.

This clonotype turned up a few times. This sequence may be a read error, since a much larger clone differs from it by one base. In DNA form, the CDR3 reads TGTGCCAGCAGTCCTTCTATCCCGGGGACGATGGGCTACAGTGAGCAGTTCTTC. Translating gives CASSPSIPGTMGYSEQFF. The V call is TRBV12-3 or TRBV12-4, the J call TRBJ2-1; D is tentatively TRBD1 or TRBD2 (5 bases each). There are 18 residues in the CDR3.

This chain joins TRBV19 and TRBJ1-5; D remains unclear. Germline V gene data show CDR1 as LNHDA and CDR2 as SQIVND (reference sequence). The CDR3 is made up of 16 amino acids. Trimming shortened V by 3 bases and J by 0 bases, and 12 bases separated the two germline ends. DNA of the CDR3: TGTGCCAGTAGTATTAAGGGTGCTGGTAGCAATCAGCCCCAGCATTTT. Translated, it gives CASSIKGAGSNQPQHF.

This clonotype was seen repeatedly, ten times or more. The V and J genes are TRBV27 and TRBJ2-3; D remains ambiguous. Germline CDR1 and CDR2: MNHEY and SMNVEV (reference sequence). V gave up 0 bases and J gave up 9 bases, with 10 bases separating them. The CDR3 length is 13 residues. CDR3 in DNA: TGTGCCAGCAGTTTATCGCCAGATCTAACGCAGTATTTT. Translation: CASSLSPDLTQYF.

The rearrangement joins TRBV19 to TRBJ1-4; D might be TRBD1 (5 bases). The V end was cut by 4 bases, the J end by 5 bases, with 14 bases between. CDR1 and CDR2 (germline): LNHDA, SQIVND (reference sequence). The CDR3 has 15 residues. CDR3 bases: TGTGCCAGTAGTAAACGGGACGGATTAAATGAAAAACTGTTTTTT. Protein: CASSKRDGLNEKLFF.

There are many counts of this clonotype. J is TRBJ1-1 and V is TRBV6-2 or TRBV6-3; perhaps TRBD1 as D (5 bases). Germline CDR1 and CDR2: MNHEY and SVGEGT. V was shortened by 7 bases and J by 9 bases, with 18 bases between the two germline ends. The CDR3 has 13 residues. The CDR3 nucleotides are TGTGCCAGCACCCCGGGGGGGACTGCACAAGCTTTCTTT. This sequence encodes CASTPGGTAQAFF.

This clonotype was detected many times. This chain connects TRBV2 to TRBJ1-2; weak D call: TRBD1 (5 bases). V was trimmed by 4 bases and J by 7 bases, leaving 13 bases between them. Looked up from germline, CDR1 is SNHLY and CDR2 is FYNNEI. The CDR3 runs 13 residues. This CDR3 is CASSVDGATGYTF. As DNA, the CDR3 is TGTGCCAGCAGTGTTGATGGGGCAACTGGCTACACCTTC.

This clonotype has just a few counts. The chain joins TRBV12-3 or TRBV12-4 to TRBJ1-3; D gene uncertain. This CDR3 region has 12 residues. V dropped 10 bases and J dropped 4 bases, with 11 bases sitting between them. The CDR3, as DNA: TGTGCCACCGGCCTGGTGGGAAACACCATATATTTT. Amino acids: CATGLVGNTIYF.

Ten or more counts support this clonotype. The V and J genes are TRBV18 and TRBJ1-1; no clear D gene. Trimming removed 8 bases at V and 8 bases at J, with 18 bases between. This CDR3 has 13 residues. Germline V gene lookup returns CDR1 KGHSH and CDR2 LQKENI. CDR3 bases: TGTGCCAGCACCCCGCAGCAGATTGGAGAAGCTTTCTTT. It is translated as CASTPQQIGEAFF. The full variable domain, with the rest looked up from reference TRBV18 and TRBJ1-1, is NAGVMQNPRHLVRRRGQEARLRCSPMKGHSHVYWYRQLPEEGLKFMVYLQKENIIDESGMPKERFSAEFPKEGPSILRIQQVVRGDSAAYFCASTPQQIGEAFFGQGTRLTVV.